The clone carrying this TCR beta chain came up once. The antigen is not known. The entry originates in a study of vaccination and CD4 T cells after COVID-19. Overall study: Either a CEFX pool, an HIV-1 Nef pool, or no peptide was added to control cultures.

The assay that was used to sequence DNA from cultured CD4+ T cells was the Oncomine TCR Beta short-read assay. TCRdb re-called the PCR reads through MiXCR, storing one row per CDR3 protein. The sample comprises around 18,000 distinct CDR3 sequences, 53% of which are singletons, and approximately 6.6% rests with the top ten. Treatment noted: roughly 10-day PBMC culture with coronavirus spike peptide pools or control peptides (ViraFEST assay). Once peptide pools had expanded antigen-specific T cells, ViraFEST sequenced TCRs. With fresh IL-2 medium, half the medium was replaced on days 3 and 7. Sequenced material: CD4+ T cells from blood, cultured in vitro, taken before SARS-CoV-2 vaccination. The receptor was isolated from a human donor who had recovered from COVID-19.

CDR3 sequence: CASSSTSASSYEQYF. The CDR3 DNA reads TGCGCCAGCAGCTCGACTAGCGCTAGCTCCTACGAGCAGTACTTC. This chain links TRBV5-1 with TRBJ2-7, with 8 bases fitting TRBD2. Germline loops: CDR1 SGHRS, CDR2 YFSETQ. V trimming: 3 bases; J trimming: 0 bases; junction bases outside the gene matches: 5. The CDR3 loop spans 15 amino acids.